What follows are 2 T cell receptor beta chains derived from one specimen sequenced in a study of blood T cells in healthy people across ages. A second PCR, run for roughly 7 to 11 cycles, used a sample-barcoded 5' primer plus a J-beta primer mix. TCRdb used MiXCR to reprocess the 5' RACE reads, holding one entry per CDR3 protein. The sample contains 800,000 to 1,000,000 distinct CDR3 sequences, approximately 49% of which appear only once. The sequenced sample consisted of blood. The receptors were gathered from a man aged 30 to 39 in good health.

The CDR3 nucleotides read TGTGCCAGCAGTAACGCAGGGTCAGTCCACGAGCAGTACTTC. Protein sequence: CASSNAGSVHEQYF. The chain carries TRBV6-5 and TRBJ2-7; possible D gene TRBD1, 5 bases. This CDR3 is built from 14 residues. Germline CDR1 and CDR2: MNHEY and SVGAGI. The ends were cut back, 5 bases at V and 5 bases at J, with 16 bases in the middle.

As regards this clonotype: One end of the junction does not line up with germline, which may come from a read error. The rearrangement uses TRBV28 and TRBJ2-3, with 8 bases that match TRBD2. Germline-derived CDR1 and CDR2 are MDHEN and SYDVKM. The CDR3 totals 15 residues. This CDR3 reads CPSSRGGRSADTQYF. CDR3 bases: TGTCCCAGCAGTCGGGGGGGCCGATCGGCAGATACGCAGTATTTT.